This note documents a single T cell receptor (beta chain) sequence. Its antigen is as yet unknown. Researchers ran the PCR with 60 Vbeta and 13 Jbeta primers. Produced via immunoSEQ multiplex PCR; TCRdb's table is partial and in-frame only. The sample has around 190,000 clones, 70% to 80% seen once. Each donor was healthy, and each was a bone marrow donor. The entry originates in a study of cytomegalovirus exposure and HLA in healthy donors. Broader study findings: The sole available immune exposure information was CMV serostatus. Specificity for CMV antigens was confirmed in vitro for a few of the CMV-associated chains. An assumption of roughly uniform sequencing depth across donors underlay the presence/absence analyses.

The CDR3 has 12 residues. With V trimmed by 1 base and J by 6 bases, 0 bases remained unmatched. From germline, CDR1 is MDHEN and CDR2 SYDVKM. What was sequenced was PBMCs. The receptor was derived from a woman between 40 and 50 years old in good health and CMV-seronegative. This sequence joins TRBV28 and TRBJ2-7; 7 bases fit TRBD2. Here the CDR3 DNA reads TGTGCCAGCAGTTTATCGGGAGGCGAGCAGTACTTC. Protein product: CASSLSGGEQYF.